This TCR beta chain was sequenced for a study of Ad26.COV2.S vaccination and SARS-CoV-2 variants. Treatment described: around 19 received Ad26.COV2.S at low or high dose, single or two shots; roughly five received placebo; per-sample allocation not given. At day 63 after the first vaccine or placebo injection, samples were drawn. TCRdb's table, derived via immunoSEQ multiplex PCR, lists solely in-frame clones and lacks some. The table lists 450,000 to 550,000 clones, 89% of them singletons. CDR1 and CDR2 (germline): MRHNA, SNTAGT. V shed 7 bases and J 2 bases; nucleotides not matched to a gene: 14. The CDR3 totals 18 residues.

This chain links TRBV6-4 with TRBJ2-1; the match to TRBD2 covers 10 bases. The receptor comes from a person aged 18-65 years who received the Ad26.COV2.S COVID-19 vaccine or a placebo. Here the sequenced sample was peripheral blood, taken in a trial of Ad26.COV2.S vaccine versus placebo. Here the CDR3 reads CASTPGSGRASTYNEQFF. The CDR3 region has the DNA TGTGCCAGCACCCCCGGGAGCGGGAGGGCTTCTACCTACAATGAGCAGTTCTTC.